One T cell receptor beta chain is described in this entry. What this receptor recognizes is not known. Per-base quality was not reported, and no clone a single base away is much larger than it. The CDR3, cysteine through phenylalanine, is 13 amino acids long. The DNA shown is the 39-base CDR3, in frame from base 1. The germline V gene gives CDR1 as MNHEY and CDR2 as SVGAGI. Ends trimmed: V by 6 bases, J by 9 bases; bases unmatched to a gene: 11. Healthy HIV-negative adults with no recently reported acute infections or vaccinations were included as donors. Every donor was a Caucasian adult residing in Nashville, Tennessee, USA. The CD8 memory samples were a combination of magnetically selected CD45RO+ cells and CCR7-negative CD45RA+ effector memory (TemRA) cells. After blood collection by leukapheresis, PBMCs were isolated using Ficoll-Histopaque density gradient centrifugation and then cryopreserved in the vapor phase of liquid nitrogen. Analytical flow cytometry was used to check the purity and quantity of each magnetically sorted T cell population. Each sorted fraction had its genomic DNA isolated and then quantified by UV absorbance on a Nanodrop 2000c.

This sample is drawn from a study of shared clonotypes between healthy human individuals (dated by TCRdb to 2018 to 2021). Regarding the research as a whole: The cohort included a few men and a couple of women between 18 and 49 years of age. Different laboratories and diverse techniques were used to prepare libraries and sequence TCR repertoires, to increase sequencing depth and limit assay-specific biases. Each donor's leukapheresis produced roughly between roughly 0.94 and 9.5 billion PBMCs. The study deeply sequenced blood TCR repertoires of about 5 healthy adults to estimate repertoire size and the extent of clonotype sharing between individuals. For each donor, CD4 naive and CD4 memory were each given three plates, CD8 naive was given two plates, and CD8 memory was given one plate. Results and caveats for the whole study, not just this receptor: Based on pairwise subsampling, the degree of clonotype sharing among donors was expected to be affected by sequencing depth. Estimated clonotype richness was generally larger for naive than for memory subsets. Roughly 5.2% of naive CD4, roughly 3.5% of naive CD8, around 2.3% of memory CD4, and about 0.4% of memory CD8 clonotypes were shared across several donors. Only blood was sampled, and tissue TCR repertoires likely differ from those in blood. The small number of donors limited the genetic and exposure-history diversity represented. Compared with non-shared clonotypes, clonotypes shared by all four sorted-subset donors had higher generation probabilities. Incomplete sequencing was indicated by rarefaction of sorted-subset datasets, despite the large sequencing depth.

Using the deep immunoSEQ assay, multiplex PCR amplified TCR CDR3 regions from genomic DNA. For each cell subset, the extracted genomic DNA was distributed evenly across all wells of several immunoSEQ 96-well plates, and each plate served as one replicate. For sorted subsets, about 210 ng of genomic DNA, equivalent to around 30,000 T cell genomes, went into each replicate PCR. Purified libraries were measured with a Qubit 3.0 fluorometer, size-checked on a Bioanalyzer 2100, and measured again with the KAPA Library Quantification kit. A separate single-read 150-cycle Illumina NextSeq 550 flow cell was used to sequence each immunoSEQ 96-well plate. On the study's bioinformatics: The immunoSEQ output contained only junctional sequences without quality scores, so filtering could not match that applied to full-length reads. To assign V/J genes and CDR3, sequences were annotated using PyIR, a Python wrapper for IgBLAST v1.9, with IMGT germline references. Any read was removed if the V/J assignment was weak (E-value above 1e-6), the CDR3 was missing, or the read contained stop codons, out-of-frame junctions, or ambiguous translated residues. V3J clonotypes were defined as sequences sharing an identical inferred V gene, J gene, and CDR3 amino acid sequence. The percentage overlap between two repertoires was calculated by dividing the number of shared unique clonotypes by the size of the smaller repertoire. Repertoire richness was assessed with RTK rarefaction, the Chao1 estimator, and Recon v2.1 estimates of unobserved clonotypes. Generation probabilities for all TCRbeta clonotypes obtained by the gDNA method from a handful of donors were computed using OLGA. The immuneACCESS repertoire file appears here via TCRdb, limited to in-frame rearrangements. These files lack a portion of the clones; in checked studies, under half of the deficit traces to unresolved V genes, and the cause of the others is not known. V, J and clone size derive from that table, while D and trimming were established from the DNA sequence. Present in this sample are about 690,000 clones, roughly 91% of which were seen just once. Clones ranked in the top ten supply 34% of the sample.

The chain uses TRBV6-5 and TRBJ2-7, with 7 junctional bases fitting TRBD1. The clonotype originates from a man in his late teens or twenties in good health. Some clones in this sample may be carry-over from other donors' samples. Sequencing was done on a sample of memory CD8+ T cells from PBMCs. What the cell subset or site label conveys for this sample: CD45RO+ cells pooled with CCR7-negative TemRA cells. The bases are TGTGCCAGCAGCCCGGACAGGAATCTTCGGCAGTACTTC. Its coded protein is CASSPDRNLRQYF.